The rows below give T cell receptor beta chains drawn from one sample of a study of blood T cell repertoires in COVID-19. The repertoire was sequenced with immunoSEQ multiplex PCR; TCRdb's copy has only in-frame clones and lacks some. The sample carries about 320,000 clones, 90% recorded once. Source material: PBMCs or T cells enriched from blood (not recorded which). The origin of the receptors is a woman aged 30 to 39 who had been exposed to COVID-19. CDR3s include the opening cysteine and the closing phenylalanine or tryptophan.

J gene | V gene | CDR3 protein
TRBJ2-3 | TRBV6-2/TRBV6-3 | CASSYPLARGSTDTQYF
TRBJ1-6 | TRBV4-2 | CASSQDSGTGDYNSPLHF
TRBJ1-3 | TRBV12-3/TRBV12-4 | CASRTDGGNTIYF
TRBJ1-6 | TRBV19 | CASSREGSLHF
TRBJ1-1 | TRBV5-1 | CASSLGGLRNTEAFF
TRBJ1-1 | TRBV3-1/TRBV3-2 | CASSRRYGGTEAFF
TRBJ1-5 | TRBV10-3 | CAISAVGQGQAVQPQHF
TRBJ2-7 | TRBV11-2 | CASSLLRYSYEQYF
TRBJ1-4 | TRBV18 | CASSAQGATNEKLFF
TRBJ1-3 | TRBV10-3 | CAIGTGGDTIYF
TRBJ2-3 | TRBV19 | CASSILRLASSTDTQYF
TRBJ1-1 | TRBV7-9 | CASSSYRDRDTEAFF
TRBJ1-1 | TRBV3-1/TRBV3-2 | CASSPPRGKAFF
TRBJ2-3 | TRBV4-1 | CASSRVDRAPDTQYF
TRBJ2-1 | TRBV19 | CASSIGQGAYNEQFF
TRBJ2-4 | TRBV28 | CASRKLAVTSKNIQYF
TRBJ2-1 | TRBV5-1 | CASSPRQGHNEQFF
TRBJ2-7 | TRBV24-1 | CATSDVGQGARQYF